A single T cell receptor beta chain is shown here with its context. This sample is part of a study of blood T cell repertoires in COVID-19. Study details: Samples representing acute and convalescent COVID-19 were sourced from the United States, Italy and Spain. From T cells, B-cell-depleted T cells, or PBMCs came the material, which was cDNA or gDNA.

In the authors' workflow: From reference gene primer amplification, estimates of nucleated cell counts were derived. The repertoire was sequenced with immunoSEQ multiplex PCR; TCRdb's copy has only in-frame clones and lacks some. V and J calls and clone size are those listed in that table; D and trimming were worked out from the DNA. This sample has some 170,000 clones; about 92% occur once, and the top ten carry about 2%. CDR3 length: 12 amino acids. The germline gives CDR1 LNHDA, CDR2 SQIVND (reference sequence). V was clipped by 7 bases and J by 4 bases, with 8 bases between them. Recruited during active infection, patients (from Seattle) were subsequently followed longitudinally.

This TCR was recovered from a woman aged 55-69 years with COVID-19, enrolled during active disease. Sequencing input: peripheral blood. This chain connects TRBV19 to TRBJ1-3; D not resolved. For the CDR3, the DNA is TGTGCCAGTACGGGTGTGGGAAACACCATATATTTT. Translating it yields CASTGVGNTIYF.